This T cell receptor (beta chain) is drawn from a study of CD8+CD57+ T cells in acquired aplastic anemia. Overall study: DNA from sorted CD4+ and CD8+ cells averaged roughly 3.2 ug. Where healthy donors were concerned, CD4+ cells averaged about 10 million reads. Notes on the study in general: Significant differences in CD8+ Simpson's diversity were not observed between patients and controls. Researchers report that fewer than 35 CD8+ CDR3 sequences appeared in both patients and controls.

CDR1 is SGHDN, CDR2 FVKESK, per germline. The CDR3 adds up to 13 amino acids, both ends counted. TCR beta VDJ combinations and CDR3 sequences were profiled from genomic DNA. TCRdb re-called the reads with MiXCR, one entry per CDR3 protein. The sample lists 400,000 to 500,000 distinct CDR3 sequences, approximately 70% occurring once. As concerns this clonotype: No antigen is known for it. Since the CDR3 does not end with the conserved phenylalanine or tryptophan, this likely comes from a read error. No DNA is shown, since the ends of the CDR3 on it are uncertain; the CDR3 is the one TCRdb lists.

The sequenced material came from sorted CD4+, CD8+, or CD8+CD57+ T cells (not recorded which) from PBMCs. This TCR was sampled from a human donor in good health, serving as a control. The V call is TRBV14, the J call TRBJ1-6; TRBD1, the D gene given by the table, was not confirmed from the DNA. The CDR3 region is CASSPQRGSPTSI.